Below are 17 T cell receptor beta chains sequenced from a single sample in a study of spatial heterogeneity in lung cancer. General study findings and limits: It was found that expanded intratumoral alpha and beta TCR counts tracked tumor mutation counts.

TCRdb itself ran the 5' RACE reads through MiXCR, one entry per CDR3 protein. In the table there are about 1,100 distinct CDR3 sequences, over 9.5% of which are singletons. No antigen is known for these receptors. Stated time point: sample taken at primary tumor resection. Specimen: lung tumor tissue, collected at surgery. The receptors originated from a male donor with early-stage non-small cell lung cancer.

Sample share makes this clonotype medium-sized. The J gene is TRBJ2-7, the V gene TRBV5-1; D remains ambiguous. V was trimmed by 8 bases and J by 7 bases, leaving 4 bases between them. CDR1 SGHRS and CDR2 YFSETQ come from the germline V gene. CDR3 length: 8 residues. The DNA of the CDR3 is TGCGCCAGTGATGAGCAGTACTTC. Protein: CASDEQYF. The complete variable domain, with remaining parts taken from reference TRBV5-1 and TRBJ2-7, reads KAGVTQTPRYLIKTRGQQVTLSCSPISGHRSVSWYQQTPGQGLQFLFEYFSETQRNKGNFPGRFSGRQFSNSRSEMNVSTLELGDSALYLCASDEQYFGPGTRLTVT.

Relative to its sample, this clonotype is medium-sized (0.01 to 0.1%). The genes are TRBV9 and TRBJ2-7; D is unresolved. Trimming stripped 0 bases from V and 0 bases from J, with 13 bases between. In germline, CDR1 is SGDLS, CDR2 YYNGEE. The CDR3 runs to 16 residues. The CDR3: CASSVEPRAVSYEQYF. CDR3 coding DNA: TGTGCCAGCAGCGTAGAGCCCCGGGCGGTCTCCTACGAGCAGTACTTC. The entire variable domain, with the rest obtained from reference TRBV9 and TRBJ2-7, is as follows: DSGVTQTPKHLITATGQRVTLRCSPRSGDLSVYWYQQSLDQGLQFLIQYYNGEERAKGNILERFSAQQFPDLHSELNLSSLELGDSALYFCASSVEPRAVSYEQYFGPGTRLTVT.

By proportion, this clonotype is medium-sized. This chain links TRBV28 with TRBJ2-2; D is possibly TRBD2 (6 bases). The germline CDR1 and CDR2 sequences are MDHEN and SYDVKM. CDR3 length: 13 residues. The germline V and J ends were trimmed by 6 bases and 8 bases, with 13 bases remaining between them. The CDR3 is CASRTSGLGELFF. In DNA form, the CDR3 reads TGTGCCAGCAGAACCTCGGGACTTGGGGAGCTGTTTTTT.

This clonotype is medium-sized within its sample. J is TRBJ1-1 and V is TRBV30, with D hard to call. Trimming took off 4 bases at V and 5 bases at J, with 8 bases between the two ends. This CDR3 is 11 amino acids long. CDR1 is GTSNPN and CDR2 is SVGIG in the germline V gene (reference sequence). The CDR3 DNA follows: TGTGCCTGGAACCGCCGGACTGAAGCTTTCTTT. Encoded protein: CAWNRRTEAFF.

This clonotype ranks as large. This sequence joins TRBV11-1 and TRBJ2-5, with D maybe TRBD1 (5 bases). The CDR3 consists of 13 residues. Germline-derived CDR1 and CDR2 are SGHAT and FQDESV (reference sequence). V was cut by 6 bases and J by 5 bases, with 13 bases left in between. The CDR3 spells CASSSGLGETQYF. CDR3 in DNA: TGTGCCAGCAGTTCAGGGTTGGGCGAGACCCAGTACTTC.

This sequence joins TRBV6-5 and TRBJ2-5; a possible D gene is TRBD2 (6 bases). This CDR3 comprises 16 residues. Per germline, CDR1 MNHEY and CDR2 SVGAGI. V was shortened by 1 base and J by 0 bases, with 12 bases between the two germline ends. The CDR3 region has the DNA TGTGCCAGCAGTTACTTTGCGGGGCACTACCAAGAGACCCAGTACTTC. It specifies CASSYFAGHYQETQYF.

Within the sample, this clonotype is medium-sized. The rearrangement links TRBV7-9 to TRBJ2-7; D gene unclear. V was trimmed by 5 bases and J by 0 bases, leaving 8 bases between them. Germline-derived CDR1 and CDR2 are SEHNR and FQNEAQ (reference sequence). This CDR3 is built from 13 residues. CDR3 sequence: CASSQLNSYEQYF. Written as DNA, the CDR3 is TGTGCCAGCAGCCAACTAAACTCCTACGAGCAGTACTTC.

This clonotype was detected a few times. The chain couples TRBV7-9 to TRBJ2-2; D is uncertain. There are 15 residues in the CDR3. Trimming shortened V by 2 bases and J by 5 bases, and 12 bases separated the two germline ends. CDR1 and CDR2 (germline): SEHNR, FQNEAQ (reference sequence). The CDR3 region is CASSLISGRTGELFF. The DNA for the CDR3 is TGTGCCAGCAGCTTAATCTCAGGCCGAACCGGGGAGCTGTTTTTT.

This clonotype is labeled as medium-sized (0.01 to 0.1%). This chain uses TRBV10-2 with TRBJ1-4; TRBD1 matches at 7 bases. The germline CDR1 and CDR2 sequences are WSHSY and SAAADI. The CDR3 consists of 15 residues. V was clipped by 3 bases and J by 7 bases; unmatched bases: 8. CDR3 protein: CASSEAQGVGEKLFF. The CDR3 DNA sequence: TGCGCCAGCAGTGAAGCCCAGGGGGTTGGTGAAAAACTGTTTTTT.

This clonotype was counted a few times. This chain links TRBV10-1 with TRBJ2-1; D gene unclear. Trimming left V 7 bases short and J 4 bases short, with 23 bases between. Germline V gene data show CDR1 as WNHNN and CDR2 as SYGVQD (reference sequence). The CDR3 is 17 residues long. CDR3: CASNPWAHRYPYNEQFF. The CDR3 DNA sequence: TGCGCCAGCAATCCTTGGGCCCACAGATACCCTTACAATGAGCAGTTCTTC.

This clonotype qualifies as medium-sized. The J gene is TRBJ2-2, the V gene TRBV7-8; the D is unclear. The germline V gene encodes CDR1 SGHVS and CDR2 FQNEAQ. Trimming cost V 6 bases and J 7 bases, with 3 bases left between them. This CDR3 is 10 amino acids long. This chain's CDR3 is CASRGGELFF. CDR3 in DNA: TGTGCCAGCAGGGGCGGGGAGCTGTTTTTT.

This clonotype is categorized as medium-sized. The chain couples TRBV27 to TRBJ1-1; the D is unclear. The CDR3 is 13 amino acids. Germline V lookup: CDR1 MNHEY, CDR2 SMNVEV (reference sequence). Trimming shortened V by 6 bases and J by 4 bases, and 12 bases separated the two germline ends. Here the CDR3 reads CASRLTLGTEAFF. The CDR3 region has the DNA TGTGCCAGCAGACTGACACTCGGCACTGAAGCTTTCTTT.

This clonotype is medium-sized (0.01 to 0.1%) within its sample. The V call is TRBV18, the J call TRBJ1-2; D perhaps matches TRBD1 (6 bases). This CDR3 spans 13 amino acids. CDR1 and CDR2 from the germline V gene are KGHSH and LQKENI. The ends were cut back, 3 bases at V and 6 bases at J, with 11 bases in the middle. This chain's CDR3 is CASSPDRRNGYTF. Here the CDR3 DNA reads TGTGCCAGCTCACCCGACAGGCGGAATGGCTACACCTTC.

This chain joins TRBV7-9 and TRBJ2-3; the D gene could be TRBD1 or TRBD2 (5 bases each). The CDR3 loop spans 11 amino acids. Germline V gives CDR1 SEHNR, CDR2 FQNEAQ (reference sequence). V was cut by 3 bases and J by 9 bases, with 7 bases left in between. CDR3 in amino acids: CASSFGATQYF. The CDR3 DNA sequence: TGTGCCAGCAGCTTCGGGGCGACGCAGTATTTT.

Within the sample, this clonotype is large. The chain combines TRBV5-1 with TRBJ2-2, with a possible D match to TRBD2 (5 bases). This CDR3 has 16 amino acids. Germline V gene lookup returns CDR1 SGHRS and CDR2 YFSETQ. The V gene lost 0 bases and the J gene lost 0 bases, with 9 bases spanning the gap. The chain's CDR3 is CASSLVSGTNTGELFF. For the CDR3, the DNA is TGCGCCAGCAGCTTGGTTTCCGGGACGAACACCGGGGAGCTGTTTTTT.

This clonotype was seen a few times. This chain uses TRBV28 with TRBJ2-7; a possible D gene is TRBD1 (5 bases). The CDR3 runs to 14 residues. The ends were cut back, 6 bases at V and 7 bases at J, with 19 bases in the middle. Germline V gene data show CDR1 as MDHEN and CDR2 as SYDVKM. CDR3 in amino acids: CASRSSAGLGEQYF. CDR3 bases: TGTGCCAGCAGATCCTCGGCAGGGCTGGGAGAGCAGTACTTC.

This clonotype was observed a handful of times. CDR3 sequence (DNA): TGTGCCAGCAGCCCCAGGACAGGCGTCGCAACTAATGAAAAACTGTTTTTT. Its protein product is CASSPRTGVATNEKLFF. V usage is TRBV4-2 and J usage is TRBJ1-4; 7 bases are a match to TRBD1. The CDR3 contains 17 residues. Looked up from germline, CDR1 is LGHNA and CDR2 is YNFKEQ. V was pared by 4 bases and J by 0 bases, with 8 bases of the junction left unmatched.